This T cell receptor beta chain is from a study of T-cell memory formation after mild COVID-19. In TCRdb, the 5' RACE reads were re-called with MiXCR into one record per CDR3 protein. This sample has tens of thousands of distinct CDR3 sequences, with around 15% found just once. The CDR3 spans 13 residues. Germline CDR1 SEHNR, CDR2 FQNEAQ (reference sequence). The V end was cut by 5 bases, the J end by 11 bases, with 17 bases between. Study results and caveats: Cross-reactive memory seemingly joined, as some responding clones were found in pre-infection memory.

A word on this clonotype: As yet, its antigen is unknown.

The chain links TRBV7-9 to TRBJ2-3; D is possibly TRBD1 (6 bases). This sequence originates from a young man who had mild COVID-19 (a few samples of this study predate the infection). Cell type and time point are not known. Sample: PBMCs or a T cell subset sorted from them (not recorded which). The DNA of the CDR3 is TGTGCCAGCAGCCGACAGGCGGCAAGTGGGCAGTATTTT. Its protein product is CASSRQAASGQYF.